The T cell receptor (beta chain) described here comes from a study of cytomegalovirus exposure and HLA in healthy donors. Clones were read by immunoSEQ multiplex PCR, and TCRdb kept only the in-frame ones, dropping some. Of 150,000 or so clones in the sample, just under 85% were seen once. The CDR3 has 15 amino acids. Per germline, CDR1 MNHEY and CDR2 SVGAGI. With 2 bases clipped from V and 3 bases from J, the junction kept 2 bases outside the gene matches. Material for sequencing was PBMCs. The clonotype originates from a man aged 25-45 years in good health and CMV-seropositive. This chain joins TRBV6-5 and TRBJ2-3; 10 positions match TRBD1. The CDR3 spells CASSYAGQGTDTQYF. CDR3 in DNA: TGTGCCAGCAGTTACGCGGGACAGGGGACAGATACGCAGTATTTT.